This T cell receptor beta chain was captured by sequencing in a study of CD8 T cells in ankylosing spondylitis (dated by TCRdb to 2017 to 2019). Background on the whole study: T cell receptor beta repertoires were profiled in healthy donors and ankylosing spondylitis patients so that disease-linked TCR variants could be found. The full study cohort was made up of about two dozen ankylosing spondylitis patients and 108 healthy donors. Peripheral blood samples were taken, and synovial fluid was additionally collected from ankylosing spondylitis patients.

The sequencer listed for this sample is Illumina HiSeq 2500. Quantitative 5'-RACE with molecular barcodes was used to prepare TCR beta libraries. In the paper's pipeline: A new computational method based on a probabilistic model of VDJ rearrangement was used to identify disease-linked TCR variants. The public reads were reprocessed in TCRdb via fastp at Q25 and MiXCR, keeping in-frame beta chains. Every distinct CDR3 protein forms one entry, paired with its most common genes and DNA. The V and J calls and clone size come from TCRdb's table, not from the authors' own analysis. The sample table records about 500,000 distinct CDR3 sequences; 9.5% to 15% of these occur just once. The top ten hold 6.8% of the sample. The paper's findings and limits, for the study overall: According to the report, matched synovial fluid samples from ankylosing spondylitis patients were significantly enriched for the disease-linked clones. Blood from ankylosing spondylitis patients appeared to be characterized by a TCR beta motif made up of several highly homologous amino acid variants. A CD8+ phenotype was shown by the disease-linked clones, which were found at relatively low frequencies in peripheral blood. Some TCR beta motif variants had previously been reported in synovial fluid and blood of reactive arthritis patients, which suggested common disease-initiation mechanisms.

This clonotype was detected many times. The target of this receptor is not known. Base qualities are not provided; no much larger clone lies one nucleotide away. The junction carries 14 bases between V and J, which are trimmed by 3 bases and 2 bases respectively. CDR1 and CDR2 (LGHNA, YNFKEQ) derive from the germline V gene. Including the terminal cysteine and phenylalanine, the CDR3 comprises 16 residues. The CDR3 DNA has 48 bases and is translated from base 1. The TCR was taken from a male donor with ankylosing spondylitis. The specimen was blood, either unsorted or a sorted T cell fraction (not recorded which). This chain joins TRBV4-2 to TRBJ1-5; no D gene can be assigned with confidence. The CDR3 is CASSQSPSSRNQPQHF. The nucleotide sequence reads TGTGCCAGCAGCCAGAGCCCCTCGAGCCGCAATCAGCCCCAGCATTTT.